This TCR beta chain derives from a study of Ad26.COV2.S vaccination and SARS-CoV-2 variants (dated by TCRdb to the early 2020s). General notes on the study: Donors in the vaccine arm were drawn from COV1001, a phase I-IIa trial of Ad26.COV2.S in healthy adults that was multicentre, randomized, double-blind and placebo-controlled. Ad26.COV2.S was given intramuscularly at 5x10^10 or 1x10^11 viral particles, as a single shot or as two shots 56 days apart. TCRbeta repertoire sequencing served as the tool for gauging how specific and how broad the SARS-CoV-2-reactive T cell receptors were following Ad26.COV2.S vaccination. The TCR-sequenced set comprised about 32 samples: approximately 20 Ad26.COV2.S vaccine recipients, 5 placebo recipients and 8 SARS-CoV-2 convalescent individuals. Trial participants were randomized into five groups of five: low-dose or high-dose Ad26.COV2.S given once or twice, or placebo on both occasions. Investigators remained blinded to trial group allocation during experiments and outcome assessment. What the work shows at the level of the full study, not this receptor alone: Comparing responses between vaccine doses or regimens was not something the study was powered to do. According to the authors, total T cell responses may have been underestimated by the TCR breadth and depth analyses. Non-spike TCR breadth was comparable between vaccine and placebo recipients, consistent with the vaccine containing only spike. Substantial breadth of spike-specific CD8+ and CD4+ T cell responses was reported after vaccination. Ad26.COV2.S recipients had higher spike-specific TCR breadth than placebo recipients (P = 0.0014).

Sequences SGHVS (CDR1) and FQNEAQ (CDR2) are obtained from the germline V gene. Deletion took 0 bases off V and 2 bases off J, with a span of 3 bases between the germline ends. Including the terminal cysteine and phenylalanine, the CDR3 comprises 13 residues. Only the CDR3 part of the read is kept: 39 bases, read in frame from the first base. The immunoSEQ Assay was used to sequence TCRbeta CDR3 regions. After extraction, genomic DNA underwent amplification by bias-controlled multiplex PCR, followed by high-throughput sequencing. Per the original workflow: To quantify the absolute abundance of every unique TCRbeta CDR3 region, sequences were collapsed and filtered. T cell fraction was estimated by normalizing TCRbeta template counts to usable DNA, which was measured by amplifying reference genes present in all nucleated cells. Repertoire TCRs were annotated as SARS-CoV-2-specific by exact matching of V gene, CDR3 amino acid sequence and J gene to a known reactive TCR set. The reference SARS-CoV-2 TCR set was obtained from MIRA and was filtered for enrichment in COVID-19-positive ImmuneCODE repertoires, whereby public or cross-reactive TCRs were removed. Based on the MIRA antigens, annotated TCRs were further analysed at the level of specific ORF or position within ORF. Breadth was defined as annotated unique rearrangements over total unique productive rearrangements; depth was the summed frequency of those rearrangements. TCR breadth was compared between groups using two-sided Wilcoxon rank-sum tests. TCRdb limited this immuneACCESS table to in-frame rearrangements with V and J called. A share of clones is missing; checked studies link under half to unresolved V genes, and the rest is unexplained. V and J calls and clone size are as listed in that table; D and trimming were resolved from the DNA. The sample records approximately 410,000 clones, about 92% of which are singletons. The ten largest clones take up about 1.7% of the sample.

On this clone: It lacks a known antigen. Base qualities were left out, and no much larger clone turns up one base away. Other DNA sequences in the same sample also yield this CDR3.

The sample's treatment or condition, from its label and the paper: 15 to 20 received Ad26.COV2.S at low or high dose, single or two shots; about 5 received placebo; per-sample allocation not given. Repertoires of vaccine and placebo recipients were sequenced from samples collected on day 63 after the first injection. In Cohort 1b, around 25 adults aged 18-55 years were enrolled at a single site in Boston, USA, between 29 July and 7 August 2020. As a vaccine, Ad26.COV2.S was a replication-incompetent adenovirus type 26 vector that expressed a prefusion-stabilized SARS-CoV-2 spike protein derived from the original Wuhan strain.

The sequencing used peripheral blood, collected in a trial of Ad26.COV2.S vaccine versus placebo. The chain uses TRBV7-8 and TRBJ2-3; the D gene identity is not certain. This TCR was recovered from a person aged 18-60 years who received the Ad26.COV2.S COVID-19 vaccine or a placebo. Here the CDR3 is given as CASSLASTDTQYF. Read as DNA, the sequence is TGTGCCAGCAGCTTAGCGTCCACAGATACGCAGTATTTT.